A selection of T cell receptor beta chains follows, all from one sample in a study of blood T cell repertoires in COVID-19. The protocol was immunoSEQ multiplex PCR, while the TCRdb copy is restricted to in-frame clones and leaves out a portion. Of around 260,000 clones listed, about nine tenths are singletons. The sequenced sample was peripheral blood. These receptors all stem from a man in his 60s who had recovered from COVID-19. Each CDR3 is given with its conserved first and last residue. Fields, in order: V gene, J gene, D gene, CDR3 protein. D genes are given only for firm matches.

V: TRBV5-4; J: TRBJ1-6; D: NA; CDR3: CASGDRGAVSPLHF
V: TRBV6-5; J: TRBJ1-2; D: NA; CDR3: CATHPGLQGLVYTF
V: TRBV7-9; J: TRBJ2-7; D: TRBD1; CDR3: CASSLVLGTGFYEQYF
V: TRBV3-1/TRBV3-2; J: TRBJ2-3; D: TRBD2; CDR3: CASSSSGGPDTQYF
V: TRBV2; J: TRBJ2-5; D: TRBD1; CDR3: CATTLRMGQGVTQYF
V: TRBV9; J: TRBJ2-1; D: NA; CDR3: CASSEEYLALSSYNEQFF
V: TRBV24-1; J: TRBJ1-2; D: NA; CDR3: CATSDGGGYTF
V: TRBV19; J: TRBJ2-6; D: TRBD1; CDR3: CASSIEGARGANVLTF
V: TRBV25-1; J: TRBJ1-1; D: NA; CDR3: CASSEWAAQKNTEAFF
V: TRBV4-2; J: TRBJ1-6; D: NA; CDR3: CASSQAGTVASSYNSPLHF
V: TRBV5-1; J: TRBJ1-2; D: NA; CDR3: CASSFETGPYGYTF
V: TRBV5-1; J: TRBJ1-5; D: TRBD1; CDR3: CASSLQGEEGQPQHF
V: TRBV13; J: TRBJ2-5; D: TRBD2; CDR3: CASSFLEEQAAGGAQETQYF
V: TRBV5-1; J: TRBJ2-7; D: NA; CDR3: CASSLALAHEQYF
V: TRBV5-4; J: TRBJ2-3; D: TRBD1; CDR3: CASSFRTGGFTADTQYF